This entry concerns a single TCR beta chain. This sample stems from a study of blood T cell repertoires in COVID-19. Study details: There were acute and convalescent COVID-19 samples, and they came from the United States, Italy and Spain. T cells, B-cell-depleted T cells, or PBMCs provided the cDNA or gDNA that served as material.

This CDR3 is 15 amino acids long. V lost 1 base, J lost 0 bases, and 2 bases stayed unmatched. In germline, CDR1 is LNHDA, CDR2 SQIVND (reference sequence). As originally analysed: The assay estimated nucleated cells by amplifying reference gene primers. The protocol was immunoSEQ multiplex PCR, while the TCRdb copy is restricted to in-frame clones and leaves out a portion. Clonal size and the V and J genes are those of that table, whereas D and trimming came from the DNA. The table includes 150,000 to 200,000 clones, roughly 93% detected once. The chain links TRBV19 to TRBJ1-2, with 7 bases that match TRBD1. The sample taken for sequencing was peripheral blood. This sequence originates from a woman between 45 and 60 years old with acute or convalescent COVID-19. CDR3 nucleotide sequence: TGTGCCAGTAGTATAGCGACAGGGACTAACTATGGCTACACCTTC. It translates to CASSIATGTNYGYTF.